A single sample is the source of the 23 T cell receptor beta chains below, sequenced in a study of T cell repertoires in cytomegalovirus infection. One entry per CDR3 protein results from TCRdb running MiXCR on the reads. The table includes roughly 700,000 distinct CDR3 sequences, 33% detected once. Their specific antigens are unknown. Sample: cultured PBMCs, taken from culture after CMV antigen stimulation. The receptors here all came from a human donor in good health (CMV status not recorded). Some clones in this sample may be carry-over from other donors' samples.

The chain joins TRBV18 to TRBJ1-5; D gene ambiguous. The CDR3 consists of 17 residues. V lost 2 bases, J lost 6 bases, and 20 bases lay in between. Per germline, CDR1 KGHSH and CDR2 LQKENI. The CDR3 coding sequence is TGTGCCAGCTCACCAACCCCACCGGGCCCCTATCGTCAGCCCCAGCATTTT. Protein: CASSPTPPGPYRQPQHF.

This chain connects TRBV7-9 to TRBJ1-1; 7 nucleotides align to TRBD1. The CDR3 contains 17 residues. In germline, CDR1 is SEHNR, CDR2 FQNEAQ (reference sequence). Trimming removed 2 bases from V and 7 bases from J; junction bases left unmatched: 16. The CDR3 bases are TGTGCCAGCAGCTTATGGGCAGGGGGAGTAATAGGTGGTGAAGCTTTCTTT. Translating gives CASSLWAGGVIGGEAFF.

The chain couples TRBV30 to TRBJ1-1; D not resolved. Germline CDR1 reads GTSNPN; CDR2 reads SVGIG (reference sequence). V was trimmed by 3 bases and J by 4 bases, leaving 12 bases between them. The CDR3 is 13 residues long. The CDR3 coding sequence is TGTGCCTGGAGCCTCTCCAGAACCACTGAAGCTTTCTTT. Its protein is CAWSLSRTTEAFF.

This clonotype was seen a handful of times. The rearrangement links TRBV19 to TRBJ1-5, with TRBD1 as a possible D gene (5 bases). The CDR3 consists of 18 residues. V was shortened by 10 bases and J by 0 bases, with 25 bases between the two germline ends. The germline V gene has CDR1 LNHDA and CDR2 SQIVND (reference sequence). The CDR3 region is CATSRGARPAYSNQPQHF. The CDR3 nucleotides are TGTGCCACTTCGAGGGGAGCTAGGCCCGCTTATAGCAATCAGCCCCAGCATTTT.

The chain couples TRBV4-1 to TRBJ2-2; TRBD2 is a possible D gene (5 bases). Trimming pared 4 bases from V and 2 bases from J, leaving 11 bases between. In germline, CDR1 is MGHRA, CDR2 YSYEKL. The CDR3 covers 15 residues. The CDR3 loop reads CASSRDGLNTGELFF. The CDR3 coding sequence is TGCGCCAGCAGCCGCGACGGACTTAACACCGGGGAGCTGTTTTTT.

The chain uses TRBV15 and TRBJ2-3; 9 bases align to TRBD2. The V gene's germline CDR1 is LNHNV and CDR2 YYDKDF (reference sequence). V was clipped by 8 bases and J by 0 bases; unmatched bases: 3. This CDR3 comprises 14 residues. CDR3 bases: TGTGCCACCCGCGGGAGGGCCAGCACAGATACGCAGTATTTT. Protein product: CATRGRASTDTQYF.

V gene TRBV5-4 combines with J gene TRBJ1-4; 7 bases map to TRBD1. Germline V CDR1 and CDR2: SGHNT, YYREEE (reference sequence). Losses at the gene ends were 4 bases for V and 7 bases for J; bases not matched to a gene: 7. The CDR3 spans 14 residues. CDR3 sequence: CASSQRDSGEKLFF. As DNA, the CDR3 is TGTGCCAGCAGCCAACGGGACAGCGGTGAAAAACTGTTTTTT.

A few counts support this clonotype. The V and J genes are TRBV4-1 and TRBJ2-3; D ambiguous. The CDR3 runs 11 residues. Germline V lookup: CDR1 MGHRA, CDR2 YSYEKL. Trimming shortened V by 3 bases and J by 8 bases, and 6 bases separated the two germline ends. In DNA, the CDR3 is TGCGCCAGCAGCCATGATCGTACGCAGTATTTT. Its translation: CASSHDRTQYF.

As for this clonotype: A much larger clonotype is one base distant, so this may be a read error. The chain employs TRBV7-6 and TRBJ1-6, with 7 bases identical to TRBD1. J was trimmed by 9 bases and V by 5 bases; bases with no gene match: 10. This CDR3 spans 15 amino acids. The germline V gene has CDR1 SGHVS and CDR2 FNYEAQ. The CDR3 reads CASSDTGAVGSPLHF. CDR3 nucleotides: TGTGCCAGCAGCGACACAGGGGCAGTCGGTTCACCCCTCCACTTT. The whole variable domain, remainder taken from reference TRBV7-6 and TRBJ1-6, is GAGVSQSPRYKVTKRGQDVALRCDPISGHVSLYWYRQALGQGPEFLTYFNYEAQQDKSGLPNDRFSAERPEGSISTLTIQRTEQRDSAMYRCASSDTGAVGSPLHFGNGTRLTVT.

The CDR3 region is CASSPQGMGLDYTF. CDR3 bases: TGTGCCAGCAGCCCCCAGGGAATGGGGTTAGACTACACCTTC. The chain has TRBV7-2 and TRBJ1-2; TRBD1 might be the D (5 bases). CDR3 length equals 14 residues. Trimming removed 5 bases from V and 10 bases from J, with 20 bases in between. The germline gives CDR1 SGHTA, CDR2 FQGNSA.

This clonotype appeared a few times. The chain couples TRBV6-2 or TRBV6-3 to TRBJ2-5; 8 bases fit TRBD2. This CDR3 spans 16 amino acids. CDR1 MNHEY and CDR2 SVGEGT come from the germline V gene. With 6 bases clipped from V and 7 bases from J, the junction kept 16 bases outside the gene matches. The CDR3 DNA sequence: TGTGCCAGCAGCAAACCCGGGGGCGGGAGGCCGGGGACCCAGTACTTC. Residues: CASSKPGGGRPGTQYF.

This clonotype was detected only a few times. The CDR3 bases are TGCGCCAGCAGCTTGGTCGGGACTCCCCAAGAGACCCAGTACTTC. Translated: CASSLVGTPQETQYF. The genes are TRBV5-1 and TRBJ2-5; D perhaps matches TRBD2 (6 bases). The V and J ends lost 0 bases and 1 base respectively, with 10 bases between them. Per germline, CDR1 SGHRS and CDR2 YFSETQ. The CDR3 is 15 residues long.

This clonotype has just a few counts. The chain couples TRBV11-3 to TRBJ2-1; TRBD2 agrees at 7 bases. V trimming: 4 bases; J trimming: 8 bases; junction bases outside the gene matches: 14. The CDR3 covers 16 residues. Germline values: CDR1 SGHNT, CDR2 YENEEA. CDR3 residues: CASSSGRAGAFDEQFF. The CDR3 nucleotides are TGTGCCAGCAGCTCAGGTAGGGCGGGAGCTTTCGATGAGCAGTTCTTC.

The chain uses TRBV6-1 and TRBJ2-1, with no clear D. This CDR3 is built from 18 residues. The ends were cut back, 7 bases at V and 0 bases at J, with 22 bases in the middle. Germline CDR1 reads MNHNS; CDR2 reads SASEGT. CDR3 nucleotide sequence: TGTGCCAGCACCCCACCCTATACATCGAGAAGCTCCTACAATGAGCAGTTCTTC. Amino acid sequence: CASTPPYTSRSSYNEQFF.

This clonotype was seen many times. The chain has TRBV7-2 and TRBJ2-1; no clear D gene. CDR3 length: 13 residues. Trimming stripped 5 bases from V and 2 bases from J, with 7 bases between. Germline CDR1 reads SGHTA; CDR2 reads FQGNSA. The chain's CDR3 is CASSPDTYNEQFF. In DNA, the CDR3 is TGTGCCAGCAGCCCAGACACCTACAATGAGCAGTTCTTC.

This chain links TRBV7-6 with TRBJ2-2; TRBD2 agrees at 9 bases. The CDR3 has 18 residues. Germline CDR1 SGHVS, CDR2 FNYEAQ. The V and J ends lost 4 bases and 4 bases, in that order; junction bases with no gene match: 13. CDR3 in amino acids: CASSWRRAGGSSTGELFF. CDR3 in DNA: TGTGCCAGCAGCTGGAGGAGAGCGGGGGGATCATCCACCGGGGAGCTGTTTTTT.

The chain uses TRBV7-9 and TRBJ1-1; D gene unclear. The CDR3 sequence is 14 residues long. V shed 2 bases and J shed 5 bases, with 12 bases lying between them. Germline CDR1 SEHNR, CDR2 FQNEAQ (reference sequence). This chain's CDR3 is CASSLSIGNTEAFF. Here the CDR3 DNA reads TGTGCCAGCAGCTTATCAATTGGGAATACTGAAGCTTTCTTT.

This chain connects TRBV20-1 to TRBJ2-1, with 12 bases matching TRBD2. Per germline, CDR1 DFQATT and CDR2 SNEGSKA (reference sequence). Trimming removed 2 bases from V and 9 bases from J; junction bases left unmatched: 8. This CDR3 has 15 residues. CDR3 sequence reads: CSARLAGGQGGEQFF. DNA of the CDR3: TGCAGTGCTAGACTAGCGGGGGGGCAGGGTGGTGAGCAGTTCTTC.

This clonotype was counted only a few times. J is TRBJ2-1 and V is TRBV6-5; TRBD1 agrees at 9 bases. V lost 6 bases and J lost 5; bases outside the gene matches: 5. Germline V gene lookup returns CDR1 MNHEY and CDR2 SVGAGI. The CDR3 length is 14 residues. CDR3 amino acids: CASRDRGVHNEQFF. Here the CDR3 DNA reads TGTGCCAGCAGAGACAGGGGGGTCCACAATGAGCAGTTCTTC.

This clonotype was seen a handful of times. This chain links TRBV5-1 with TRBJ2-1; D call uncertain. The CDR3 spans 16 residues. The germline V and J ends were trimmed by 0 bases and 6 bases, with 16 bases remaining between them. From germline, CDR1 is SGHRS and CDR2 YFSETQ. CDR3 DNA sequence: TGCGCCAGCAGCTTGGGAAGGGTTCAATGGGGCAATGAGCAGTTCTTC. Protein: CASSLGRVQWGNEQFF.

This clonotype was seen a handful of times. The CDR3 reads CASSPSGGKNTEAFF. The CDR3 bases are TGTGCCAGCAGCCCTAGTGGGGGGAAGAACACTGAAGCTTTCTTT. The chain uses TRBV7-2 and TRBJ1-1; weak D call: TRBD1 (5 bases). CDR3 size: 15 residues. The V gene's germline CDR1 is SGHTA and CDR2 FQGNSA. V lost 5 bases and J 1 base, leaving 14 bases between the germline ends.

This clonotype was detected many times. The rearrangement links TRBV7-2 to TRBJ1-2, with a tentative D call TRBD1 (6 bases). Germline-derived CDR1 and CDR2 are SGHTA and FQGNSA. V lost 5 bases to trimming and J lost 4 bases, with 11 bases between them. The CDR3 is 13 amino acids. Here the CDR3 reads CASSQGLGYGYTF. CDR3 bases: TGTGCCAGCAGCCAGGGGCTAGGCTATGGCTACACCTTC.

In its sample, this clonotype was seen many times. The CDR3 region has the DNA TGTGCCAGCAGCTTAGGTATTGGACAGGCCCGTAGTACCCAGCATTTT. Encoded protein: CASSLGIGQARSTQHF. J is TRBJ1-5 and V is TRBV7-2, with 7 nucleotides matching TRBD1. Unmatched junction bases numbered 14, after V lost 1 base and J lost 11 bases. The CDR3 is 16 residues long. Germline loops: CDR1 SGHTA, CDR2 FQGNSA.